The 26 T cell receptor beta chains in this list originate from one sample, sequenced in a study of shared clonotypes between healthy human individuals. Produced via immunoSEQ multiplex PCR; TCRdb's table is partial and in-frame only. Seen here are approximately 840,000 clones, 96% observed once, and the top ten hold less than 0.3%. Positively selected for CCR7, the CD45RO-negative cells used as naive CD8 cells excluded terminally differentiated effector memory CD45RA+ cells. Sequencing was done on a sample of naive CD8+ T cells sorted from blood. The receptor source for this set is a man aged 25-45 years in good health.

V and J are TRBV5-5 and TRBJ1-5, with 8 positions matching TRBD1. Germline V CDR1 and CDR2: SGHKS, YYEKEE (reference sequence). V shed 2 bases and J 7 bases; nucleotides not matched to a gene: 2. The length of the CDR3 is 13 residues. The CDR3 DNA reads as TGTGCCAGCAGCTTCAGGGGGCACCAGCCCCAGCATTTT. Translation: CASSFRGHQPQHF. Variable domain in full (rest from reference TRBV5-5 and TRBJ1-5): DAGVTQSPTHLIKTRGQQVTLRCSPISGHKSVSWYQQVLGQGPQFIFQYYEKEERGRGNFPDRFSARQFPNYSSELNVNALLLGDSALYLCASSFRGHQPQHFGDGTRLSIL.

The CDR3 spells CASRALTSTDTQYF. The CDR3 DNA follows: TGTGCCAGTAGGGCCCTAACAAGCACAGATACGCAGTATTTT. This chain connects TRBV19 to TRBJ2-3; D uncertain. The germline V gene encodes CDR1 LNHDA and CDR2 SQIVND (reference sequence). CDR3 length: 14 residues. Trimming pared 6 bases from V and 0 bases from J, leaving 10 bases between.

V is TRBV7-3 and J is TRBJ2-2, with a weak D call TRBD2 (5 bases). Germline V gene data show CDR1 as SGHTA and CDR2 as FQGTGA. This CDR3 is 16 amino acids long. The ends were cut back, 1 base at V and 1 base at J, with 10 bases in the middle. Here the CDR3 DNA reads TGTGCCAGCAGCTTAATCGTGACTAAGAACACCGGGGAGCTGTTTTTT. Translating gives CASSLIVTKNTGELFF.

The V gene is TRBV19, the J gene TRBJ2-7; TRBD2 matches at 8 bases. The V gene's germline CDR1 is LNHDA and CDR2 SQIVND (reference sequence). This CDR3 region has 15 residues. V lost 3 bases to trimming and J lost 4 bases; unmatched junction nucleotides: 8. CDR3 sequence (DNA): TGTGCCAGTAGTATCCGGAGCGGGAGCGTTTACGAGCAGTACTTC. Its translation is CASSIRSGSVYEQYF.

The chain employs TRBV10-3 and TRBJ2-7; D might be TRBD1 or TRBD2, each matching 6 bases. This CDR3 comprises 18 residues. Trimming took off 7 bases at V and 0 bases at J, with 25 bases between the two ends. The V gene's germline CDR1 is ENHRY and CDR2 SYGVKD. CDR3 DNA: TGTGCCATCATCGGAGTGATCCTGGGGGCGGGAAACTCCTACGAGCAGTACTTC. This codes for CAIIGVILGAGNSYEQYF.

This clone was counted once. The CDR3 nucleotides read TGTGCCATCGTGGAGAGGACCGAGCAGTACTTC. This sequence encodes CAIVERTEQYF. This chain uses TRBV2 with TRBJ2-7; D not resolved. V was shortened by 10 bases and J by 6 bases, with 13 bases between the two germline ends. Germline-derived CDR1 and CDR2 are SNHLY and FYNNEI. CDR3 size: 11 residues.

For the CDR3, the DNA is TGTGCCAGCAGTTTTGGCCCAGATACGCAGTATTTT. Residues: CASSFGPDTQYF. The chain couples TRBV28 to TRBJ2-3; D gene uncertain. CDR1 is MDHEN, CDR2 SYDVKM, per germline. Trimming left V 3 bases short and J 4 bases short, with 5 bases between. The CDR3 extends over 12 amino acids.

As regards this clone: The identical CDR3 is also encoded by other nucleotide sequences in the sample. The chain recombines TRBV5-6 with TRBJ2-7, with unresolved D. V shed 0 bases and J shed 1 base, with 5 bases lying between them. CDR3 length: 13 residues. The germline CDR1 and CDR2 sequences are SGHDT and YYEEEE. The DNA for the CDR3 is TGTGCCAGCAGCTTGGGCGCGTCCTACGAGCAGTACTTC. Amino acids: CASSLGASYEQYF.

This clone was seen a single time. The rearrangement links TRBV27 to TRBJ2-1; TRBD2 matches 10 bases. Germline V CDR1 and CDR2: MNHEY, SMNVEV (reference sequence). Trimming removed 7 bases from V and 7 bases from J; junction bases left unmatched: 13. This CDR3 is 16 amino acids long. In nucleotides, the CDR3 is TGTGCCAGCACTCCAGGGGCTAGCGGGAGAGTTAATGAGCAGTTCTTC. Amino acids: CASTPGASGRVNEQFF.

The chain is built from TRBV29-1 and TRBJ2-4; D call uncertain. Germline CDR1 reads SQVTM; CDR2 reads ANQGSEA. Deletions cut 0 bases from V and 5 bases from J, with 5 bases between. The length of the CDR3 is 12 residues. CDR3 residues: CSVEDNENIQYF. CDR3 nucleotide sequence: TGCAGCGTTGAAGACAACGAAAACATTCAGTACTTC. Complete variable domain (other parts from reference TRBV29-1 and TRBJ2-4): SAVISQKPSRDICQRGTSLTIQCQVDSQVTMMFWYRQQPGQSLTLIATANQGSEATYESGFVIDKFPISRPNLTFSTLTVSNMSPEDSSIYLCSVEDNENIQYFGAGTRLSVL.

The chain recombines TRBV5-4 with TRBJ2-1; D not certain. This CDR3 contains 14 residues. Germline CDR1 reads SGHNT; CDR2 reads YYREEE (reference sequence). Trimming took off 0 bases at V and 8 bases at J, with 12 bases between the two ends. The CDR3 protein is CASSLGFVGYEQFF. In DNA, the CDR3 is TGTGCCAGCAGCTTGGGGTTTGTAGGGTATGAGCAGTTCTTC.

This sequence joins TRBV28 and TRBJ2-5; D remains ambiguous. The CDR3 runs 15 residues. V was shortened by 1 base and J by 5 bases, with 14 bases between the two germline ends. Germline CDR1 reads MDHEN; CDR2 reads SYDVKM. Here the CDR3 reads CASSLSQRLGETQYF. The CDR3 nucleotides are TGTGCCAGCAGTTTATCACAGAGGTTAGGGGAGACCCAGTACTTC. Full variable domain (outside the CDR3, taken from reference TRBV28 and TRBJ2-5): DVKVTQSSRYLVKRTGEKVFLECVQDMDHENMFWYRQDPGLGLRLIYFSYDVKMKEKGDIPEGYSVSREKKERFSLILESASTNQTSMYLCASSLSQRLGETQYFGPGTRLLVL.

The chain's CDR3 is CSALGAENYEQYF. The CDR3 DNA reads as TGCAGCGCCCTAGGGGCAGAAAACTACGAGCAGTACTTC. This sequence joins TRBV29-1 and TRBJ2-7; a possible D gene is TRBD1 (5 bases). Germline V gene sequence: CDR1 SQVTM, CDR2 ANQGSEA. The CDR3 covers 13 residues. The V and J ends lost 7 bases and 3 bases respectively, with 16 bases between them.

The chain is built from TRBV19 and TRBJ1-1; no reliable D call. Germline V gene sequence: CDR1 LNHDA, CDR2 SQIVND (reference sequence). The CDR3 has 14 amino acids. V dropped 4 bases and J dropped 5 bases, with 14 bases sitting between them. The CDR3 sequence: CASSTYSRGTEAFF. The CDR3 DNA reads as TGTGCCAGTAGTACTTACTCCCGGGGAACTGAAGCTTTCTTT.

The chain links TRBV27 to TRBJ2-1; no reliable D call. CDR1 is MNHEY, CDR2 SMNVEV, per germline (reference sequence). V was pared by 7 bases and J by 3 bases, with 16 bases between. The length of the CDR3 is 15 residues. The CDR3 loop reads CASTMRTTLYNEQFF. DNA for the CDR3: TGTGCCAGCACCATGCGAACCACCCTCTACAATGAGCAGTTCTTC.

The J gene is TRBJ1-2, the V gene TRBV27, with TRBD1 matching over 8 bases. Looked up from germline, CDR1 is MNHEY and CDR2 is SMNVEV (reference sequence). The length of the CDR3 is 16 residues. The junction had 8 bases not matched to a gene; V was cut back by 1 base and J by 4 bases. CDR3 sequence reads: CASSLFKDDRGYGYTF. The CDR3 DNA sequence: TGTGCCAGCAGTTTATTTAAGGATGACAGGGGCTATGGCTACACCTTC.

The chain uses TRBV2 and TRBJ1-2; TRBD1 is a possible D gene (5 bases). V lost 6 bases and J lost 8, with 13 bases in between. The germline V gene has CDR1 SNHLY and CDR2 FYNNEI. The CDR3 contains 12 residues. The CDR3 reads CASSDSDLGYTF. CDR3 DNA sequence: TGTGCCAGCAGCGACAGTGATCTAGGCTACACCTTC.

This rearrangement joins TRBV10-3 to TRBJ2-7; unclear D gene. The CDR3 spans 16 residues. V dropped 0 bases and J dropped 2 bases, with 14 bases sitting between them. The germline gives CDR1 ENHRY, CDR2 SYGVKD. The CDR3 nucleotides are TGTGCCATCAGTGAGTCATGGGTTGCAAACCCCTACGAGCAGTACTTC. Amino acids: CAISESWVANPYEQYF.

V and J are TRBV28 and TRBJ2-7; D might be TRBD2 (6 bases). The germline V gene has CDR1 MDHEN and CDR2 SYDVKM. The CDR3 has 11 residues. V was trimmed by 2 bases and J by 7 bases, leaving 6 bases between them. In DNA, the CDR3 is TGTGCCAGCAGTTTACGGGAGGAGCAGTACTTC. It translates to CASSLREEQYF. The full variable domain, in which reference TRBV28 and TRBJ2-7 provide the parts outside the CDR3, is DVKVTQSSRYLVKRTGEKVFLECVQDMDHENMFWYRQDPGLGLRLIYFSYDVKMKEKGDIPEGYSVSREKKERFSLILESASTNQTSMYLCASSLREEQYFGPGTRLTVT.

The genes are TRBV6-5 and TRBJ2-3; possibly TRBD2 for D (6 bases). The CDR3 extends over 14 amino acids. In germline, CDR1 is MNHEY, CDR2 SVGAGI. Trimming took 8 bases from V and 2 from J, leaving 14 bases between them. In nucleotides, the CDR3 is TGTGCCAGCGGGACGGGAGAGAACACAGATACGCAGTATTTT. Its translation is CASGTGENTDTQYF.

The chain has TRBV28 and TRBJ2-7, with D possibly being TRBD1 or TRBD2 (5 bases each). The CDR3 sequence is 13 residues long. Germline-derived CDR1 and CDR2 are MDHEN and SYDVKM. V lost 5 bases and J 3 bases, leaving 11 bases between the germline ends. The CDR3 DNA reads TGTGCCAGCAGTGCCGGGACGGGCTACGAGCAGTACTTC. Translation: CASSAGTGYEQYF.

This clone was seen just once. As DNA, the CDR3 is TGCAGCGTCCTAACCGGGACAGGGCATGAGCAGTTCTTC. Protein sequence: CSVLTGTGHEQFF. The chain uses TRBV29-1 and TRBJ2-1, with 9 bases identical to TRBD1. The CDR3 loop spans 13 amino acids. CDR1 SQVTM and CDR2 ANQGSEA come from the germline V gene. Trimming cost V 6 bases and J 8 bases; bases outside gene matches: 8.

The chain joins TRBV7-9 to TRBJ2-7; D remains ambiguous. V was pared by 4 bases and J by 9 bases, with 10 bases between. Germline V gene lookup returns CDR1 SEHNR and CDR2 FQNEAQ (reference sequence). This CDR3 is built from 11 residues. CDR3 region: CASSSSSGQYF. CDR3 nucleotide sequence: TGTGCCAGCAGCTCCTCAAGTGGGCAGTACTTC.

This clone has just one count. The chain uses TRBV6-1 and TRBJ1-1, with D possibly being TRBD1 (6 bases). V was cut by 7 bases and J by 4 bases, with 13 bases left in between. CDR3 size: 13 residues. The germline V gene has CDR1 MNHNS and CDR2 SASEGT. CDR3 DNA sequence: TGTGCCAGCATACCGGGGGCAATCACTGAAGCTTTCTTT. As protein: CASIPGAITEAFF.

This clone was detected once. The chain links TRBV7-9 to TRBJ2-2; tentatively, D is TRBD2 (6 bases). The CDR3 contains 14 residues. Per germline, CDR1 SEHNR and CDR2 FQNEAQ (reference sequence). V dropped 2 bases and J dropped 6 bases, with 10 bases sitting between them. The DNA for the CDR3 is TGTGCCAGCAGCTTAAGTAGGGAGGCCGGGGAGCTGTTTTTT. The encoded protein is CASSLSREAGELFF. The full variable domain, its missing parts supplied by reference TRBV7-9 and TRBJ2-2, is DTGVSQNPRHKITKRGQNVTFRCDPISEHNRLYWYRQTLGQGPEFLTYFQNEAQLEKSRLLSDRFSAERPKGSFSTLEIQRTEQGDSAMYLCASSLSREAGELFFGEGSRLTVL.

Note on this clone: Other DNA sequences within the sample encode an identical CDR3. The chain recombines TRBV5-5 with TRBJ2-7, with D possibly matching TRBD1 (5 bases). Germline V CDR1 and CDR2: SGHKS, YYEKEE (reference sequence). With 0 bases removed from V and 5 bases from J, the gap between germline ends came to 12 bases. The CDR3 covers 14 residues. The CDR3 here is CASSLGQGADEQYF. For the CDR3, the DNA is TGTGCCAGCAGCTTGGGTCAGGGTGCGGACGAGCAGTACTTC.